This TCR beta chain was documented in a study of blood T cells in healthy people across ages. The CDR3 is made up of 13 amino acids. Per the germline V gene, CDR1 is KGHSH and CDR2 is LQKENI. V dropped 6 bases and J dropped 9; count of bases not matched to a gene: 6. Combining a sample-barcoded 5' primer with a J-beta primer mix, a second PCR ran for 7 to 11 cycles. TCRdb passed the 5' RACE reads through MiXCR, listing each CDR3 protein once. The sample lists roughly 1.5 million distinct CDR3 sequences, approximately 43% occurring once. The TCR originated in a woman aged 18-29 years in good health. The specimen was blood. This chain joins TRBV18 and TRBJ1-2; 11 bases are shared with TRBD1. The CDR3 nucleotides read TGTGCCAGCTCCCTGGACAGGGGGCATAGCTACACCTTC. Protein product: CASSLDRGHSYTF.